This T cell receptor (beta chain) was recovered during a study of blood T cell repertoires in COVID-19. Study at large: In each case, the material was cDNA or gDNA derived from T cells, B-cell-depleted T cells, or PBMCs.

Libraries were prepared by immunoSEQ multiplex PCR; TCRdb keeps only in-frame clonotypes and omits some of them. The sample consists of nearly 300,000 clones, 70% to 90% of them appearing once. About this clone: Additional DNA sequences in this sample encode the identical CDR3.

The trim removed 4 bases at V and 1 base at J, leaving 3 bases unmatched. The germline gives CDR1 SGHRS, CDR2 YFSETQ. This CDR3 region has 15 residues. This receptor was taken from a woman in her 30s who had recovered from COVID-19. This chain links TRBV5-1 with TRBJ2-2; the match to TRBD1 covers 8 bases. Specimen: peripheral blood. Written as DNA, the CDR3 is TGCGCCAGCAGCCCCGGGACAGGGAACACCGGGGAGCTGTTTTTT. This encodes CASSPGTGNTGELFF.